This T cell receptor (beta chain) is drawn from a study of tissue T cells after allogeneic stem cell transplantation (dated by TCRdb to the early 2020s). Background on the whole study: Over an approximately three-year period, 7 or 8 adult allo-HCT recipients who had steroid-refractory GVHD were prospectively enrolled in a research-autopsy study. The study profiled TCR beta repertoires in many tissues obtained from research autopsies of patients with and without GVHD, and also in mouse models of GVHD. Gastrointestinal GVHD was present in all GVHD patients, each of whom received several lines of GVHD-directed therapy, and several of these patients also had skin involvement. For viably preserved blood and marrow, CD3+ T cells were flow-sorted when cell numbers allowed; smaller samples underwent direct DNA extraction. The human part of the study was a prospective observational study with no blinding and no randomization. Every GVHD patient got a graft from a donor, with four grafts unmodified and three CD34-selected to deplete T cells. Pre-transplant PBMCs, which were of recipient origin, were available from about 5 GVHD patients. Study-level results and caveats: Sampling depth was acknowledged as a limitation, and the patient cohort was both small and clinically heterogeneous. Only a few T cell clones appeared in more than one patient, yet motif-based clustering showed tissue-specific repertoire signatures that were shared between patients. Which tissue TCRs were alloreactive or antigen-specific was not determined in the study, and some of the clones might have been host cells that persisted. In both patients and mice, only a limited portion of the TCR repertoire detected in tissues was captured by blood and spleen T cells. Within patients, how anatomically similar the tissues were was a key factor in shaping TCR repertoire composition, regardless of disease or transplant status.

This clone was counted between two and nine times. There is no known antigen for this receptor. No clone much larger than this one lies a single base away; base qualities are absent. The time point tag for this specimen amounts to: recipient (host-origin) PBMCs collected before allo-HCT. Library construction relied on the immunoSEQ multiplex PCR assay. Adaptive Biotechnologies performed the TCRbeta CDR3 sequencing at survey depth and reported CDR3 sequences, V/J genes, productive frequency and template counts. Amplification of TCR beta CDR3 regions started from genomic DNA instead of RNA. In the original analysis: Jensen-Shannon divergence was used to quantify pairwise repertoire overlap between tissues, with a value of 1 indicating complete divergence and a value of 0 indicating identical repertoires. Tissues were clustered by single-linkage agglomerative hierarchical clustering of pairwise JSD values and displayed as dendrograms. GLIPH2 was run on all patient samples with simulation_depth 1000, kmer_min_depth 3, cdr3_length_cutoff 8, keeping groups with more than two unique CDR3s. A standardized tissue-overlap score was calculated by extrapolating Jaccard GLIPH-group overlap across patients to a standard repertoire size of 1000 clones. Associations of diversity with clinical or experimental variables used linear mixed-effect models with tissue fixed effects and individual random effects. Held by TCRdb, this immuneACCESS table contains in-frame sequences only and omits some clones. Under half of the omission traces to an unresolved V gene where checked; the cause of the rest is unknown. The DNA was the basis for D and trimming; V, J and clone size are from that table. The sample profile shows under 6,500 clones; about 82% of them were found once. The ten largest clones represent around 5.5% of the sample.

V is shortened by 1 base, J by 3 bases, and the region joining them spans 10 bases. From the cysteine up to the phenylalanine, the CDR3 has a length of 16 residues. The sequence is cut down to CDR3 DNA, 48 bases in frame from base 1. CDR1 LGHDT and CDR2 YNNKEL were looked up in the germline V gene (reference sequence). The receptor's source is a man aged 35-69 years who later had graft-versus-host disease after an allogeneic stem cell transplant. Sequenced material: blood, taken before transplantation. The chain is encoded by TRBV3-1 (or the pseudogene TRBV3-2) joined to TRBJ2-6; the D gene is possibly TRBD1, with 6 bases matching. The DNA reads TGTGCCAGCAGCCAAGCTGCAGGGGTTGGGGCCAACGTCCTGACTTTC. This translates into CASSQAAGVGANVLTF.